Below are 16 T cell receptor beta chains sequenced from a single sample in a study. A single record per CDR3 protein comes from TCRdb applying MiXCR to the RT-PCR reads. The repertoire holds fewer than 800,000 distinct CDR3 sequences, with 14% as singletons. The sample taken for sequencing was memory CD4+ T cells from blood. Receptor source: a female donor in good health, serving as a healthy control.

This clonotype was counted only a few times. The CDR3 protein is CAINDRQGPYEQYF. The CDR3 nucleotides are TGTGCCATCAATGATAGGCAGGGGCCCTACGAGCAGTACTTC. The V call is TRBV10-3, the J call TRBJ2-7; TRBD1 is a possible D gene (6 bases). The CDR3 runs 14 residues. Between the trimmed V and J ends, which lost 7 bases and 2 bases, there was a span of 15 bases. The V gene's germline CDR1 is ENHRY and CDR2 SYGVKD.

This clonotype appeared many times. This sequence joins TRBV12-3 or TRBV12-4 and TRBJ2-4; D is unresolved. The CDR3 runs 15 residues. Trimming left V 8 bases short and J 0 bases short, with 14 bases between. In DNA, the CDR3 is TGTGCCAGCGGCCCAGGAAAGCTAGCCAAAAACATTCAGTACTTC. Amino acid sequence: CASGPGKLAKNIQYF.

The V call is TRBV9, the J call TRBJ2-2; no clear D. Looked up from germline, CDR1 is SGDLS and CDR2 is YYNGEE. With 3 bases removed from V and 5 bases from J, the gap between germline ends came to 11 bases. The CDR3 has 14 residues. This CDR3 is CASSALPETGELFF. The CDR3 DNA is TGTGCCAGCAGCGCCCTCCCTGAAACCGGGGAGCTGTTTTTT.

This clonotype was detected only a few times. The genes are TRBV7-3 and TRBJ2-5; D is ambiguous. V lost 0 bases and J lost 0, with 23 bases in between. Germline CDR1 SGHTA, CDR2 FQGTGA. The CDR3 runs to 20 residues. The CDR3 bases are TGTGCCAGCAGCTTAACGCGCGGTCGGGTGGGCAGCAAGAACCAAGAGACCCAGTACTTC. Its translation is CASSLTRGRVGSKNQETQYF.

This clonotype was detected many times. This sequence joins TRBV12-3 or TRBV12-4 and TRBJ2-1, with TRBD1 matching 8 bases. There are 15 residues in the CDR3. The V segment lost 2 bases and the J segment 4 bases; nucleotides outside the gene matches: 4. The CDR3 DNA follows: TGTGCCAGCAGTTTACAGGGGGCGGGATACAATGAGCAGTTCTTC. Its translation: CASSLQGAGYNEQFF.

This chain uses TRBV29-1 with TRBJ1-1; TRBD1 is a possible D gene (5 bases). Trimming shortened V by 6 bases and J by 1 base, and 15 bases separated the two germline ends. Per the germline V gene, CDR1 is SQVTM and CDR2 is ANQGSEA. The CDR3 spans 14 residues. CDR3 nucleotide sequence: TGCAGCGTCCGGGATCAGGGTGGGAACACTGAAGCTTTCTTT. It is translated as CSVRDQGGNTEAFF.

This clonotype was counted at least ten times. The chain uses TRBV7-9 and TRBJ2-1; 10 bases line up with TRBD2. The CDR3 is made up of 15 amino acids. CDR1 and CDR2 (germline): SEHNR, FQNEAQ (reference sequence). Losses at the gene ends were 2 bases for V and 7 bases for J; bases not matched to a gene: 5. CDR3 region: CASSLWLAGDNEQFF. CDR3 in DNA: TGTGCCAGCAGCTTATGGCTAGCGGGAGATAATGAGCAGTTCTTC.

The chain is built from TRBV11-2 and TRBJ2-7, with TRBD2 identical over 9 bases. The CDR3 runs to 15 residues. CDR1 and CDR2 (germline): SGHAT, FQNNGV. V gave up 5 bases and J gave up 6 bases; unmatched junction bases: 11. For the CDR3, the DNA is TGTGCCAGCAGCCGTAGCGGGGGAGGGTTTGGCGAGCAGTACTTC. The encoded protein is CASSRSGGGFGEQYF.

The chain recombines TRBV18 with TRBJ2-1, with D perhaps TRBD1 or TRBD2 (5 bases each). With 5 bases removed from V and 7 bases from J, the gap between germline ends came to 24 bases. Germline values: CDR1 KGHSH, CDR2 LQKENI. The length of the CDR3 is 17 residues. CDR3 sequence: CASSASGTLTVGNEQFF. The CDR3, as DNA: TGTGCCAGCTCAGCTTCCGGGACCCTGACCGTGGGGAATGAGCAGTTCTTC. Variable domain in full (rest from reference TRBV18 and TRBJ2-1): NAGVMQNPRHLVRRRGQEARLRCSPMKGHSHVYWYRQLPEEGLKFMVYLQKENIIDESGMPKERFSAEFPKEGPSILRIQQVVRGDSAAYFCASSASGTLTVGNEQFFGPGTRLTVL.

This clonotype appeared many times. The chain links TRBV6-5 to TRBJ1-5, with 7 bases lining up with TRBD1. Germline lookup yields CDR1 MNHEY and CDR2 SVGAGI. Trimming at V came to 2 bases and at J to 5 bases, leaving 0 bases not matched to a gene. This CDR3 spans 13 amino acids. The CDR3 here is CASSYDRDQPQHF. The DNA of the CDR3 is TGTGCCAGCAGTTACGACAGGGATCAGCCCCAGCATTTT.

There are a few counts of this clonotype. The CDR3 sequence is CASSPFMASGAYEQYF. CDR3 DNA sequence: TGCGCCAGCAGCCCTTTTATGGCTAGCGGAGCCTACGAGCAGTACTTC. The chain joins TRBV5-1 to TRBJ2-7, with 7 positions matching TRBD2. This CDR3 spans 16 amino acids. V shed 4 bases, J shed 2 bases, and the junction held 12 bases outside the gene matches. Per the germline V gene, CDR1 is SGHRS and CDR2 is YFSETQ.

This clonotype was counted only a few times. In DNA form, the CDR3 reads TGTGCCACCAGTGATCACAAAGGAGGGAATGAGCAGTTCTTC. It translates to CATSDHKGGNEQFF. The chain combines TRBV24-1 with TRBJ2-1; tentatively, D is TRBD2 (6 bases). Germline lookup yields CDR1 KGHDR and CDR2 SFDVKD. Trimming removed 3 bases at V and 7 bases at J, with 12 bases between. The CDR3 is 14 residues long.

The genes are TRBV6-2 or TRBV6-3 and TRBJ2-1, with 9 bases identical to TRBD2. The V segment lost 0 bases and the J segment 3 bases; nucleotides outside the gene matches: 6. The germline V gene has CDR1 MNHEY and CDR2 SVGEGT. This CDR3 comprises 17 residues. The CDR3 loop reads CASSYSSGGPDYNEQFF. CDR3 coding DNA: TGTGCCAGCAGTTACTCCAGCGGGGGGCCCGACTACAATGAGCAGTTCTTC.

The CDR3 nucleotides read TGTGCCAGCAGTCGGACCCCACCGGGCCCCGTACGTGGCTACACCTTC. This encodes CASSRTPPGPVRGYTF. This rearrangement joins TRBV28 to TRBJ1-2; no clear D gene. Deletions cut 5 bases from V and 7 bases from J, with 23 bases between. The CDR3 is 16 residues long. Germline V gene sequence: CDR1 MDHEN, CDR2 SYDVKM.

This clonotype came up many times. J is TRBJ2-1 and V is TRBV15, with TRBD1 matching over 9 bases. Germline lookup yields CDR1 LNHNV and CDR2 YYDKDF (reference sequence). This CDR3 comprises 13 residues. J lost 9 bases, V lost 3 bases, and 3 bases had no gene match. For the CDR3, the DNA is TGTGCCACCAGCAGGGACAGGGGCGTTGAGCAGTTCTTC. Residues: CATSRDRGVEQFF.

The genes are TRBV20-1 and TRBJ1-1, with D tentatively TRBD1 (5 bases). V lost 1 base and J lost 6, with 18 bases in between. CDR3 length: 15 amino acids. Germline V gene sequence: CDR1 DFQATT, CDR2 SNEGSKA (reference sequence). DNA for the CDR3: TGCAGTGCTAGAGCCCCTCTCCGAGGGACCGCTGAAGCTTTCTTT. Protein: CSARAPLRGTAEAFF.